The 24 T cell receptor beta chains below all came from one sample that was sequenced in a study of blood T cells in healthy people across ages. Primed by a sample-barcoded 5' primer and a J-beta primer mix, a second PCR proceeded for roughly 6 to 12 cycles. TCRdb itself ran the 5' RACE reads through MiXCR, one entry per CDR3 protein. The table includes around 710,000 distinct CDR3 sequences, roughly 45% detected once. The sequenced sample was blood. The receptors here all came from a woman in her sixties in good health.

This clonotype was seen only a few times. The chain uses TRBV11-3 and TRBJ1-5; D not certain. Germline CDR1 reads SGHNT; CDR2 reads YENEEA. The CDR3 sequence is 9 residues long. This CDR3 reads CLQNQPQHF. The CDR3 region has the DNA TGTCTCCAGAATCAGCCCCAGCATTTT.

The chain is built from TRBV28 and TRBJ2-1, with unresolved D. Trimming cost V 7 bases and J 1 base, with 8 bases left between them. CDR1 is MDHEN, CDR2 SYDVKM, per germline. CDR3 length equals 13 residues. The CDR3 sequence: CASTVGSYNEQFF. The CDR3 coding sequence is TGTGCCAGCACCGTGGGGTCCTACAATGAGCAGTTCTTC.

This clonotype turned up a few times. This chain joins TRBV6-2 or TRBV6-3 and TRBJ2-7; no clear D gene. The CDR3 has 14 residues. Trimming removed 0 bases at V and 2 bases at J, with 8 bases between. Germline V lookup: CDR1 MNHEY, CDR2 SVGEGT. This CDR3 reads CASSYSSVTYEQYF. The CDR3 nucleotides read TGTGCCAGCAGTTACTCCTCTGTTACCTACGAGCAGTACTTC.

This clonotype was recorded many times. This chain joins TRBV7-3 and TRBJ2-7; 10 nucleotides line up with TRBD2. Germline lookup yields CDR1 SGHTA and CDR2 FQGTGA. The CDR3 sequence is 14 residues long. J lost 4 bases, V lost 5 bases, and 5 bases had no gene match. CDR3 DNA: TGTGCCAGCAGCCCGCGAGCGGGGGGGTACGAGCAGTACTTC. Residues: CASSPRAGGYEQYF. Using reference TRBV7-3 and TRBJ2-7 for the parts outside the CDR3, the full variable domain is GAGVSQTPSNKVTEKGKYVELRCDPISGHTALYWYRQSLGQGPEFLIYFQGTGAADDSGLPNDRFFAVRPEGSVSTLKIQRTERGDSAVYLCASSPRAGGYEQYFGPGTRLTVT.

This clonotype was counted a single time. The chain links TRBV2 to TRBJ2-7; 8 nucleotides align to TRBD2. J gave up 5 bases and V 5 bases, and 17 bases lay outside the gene matches. In germline, CDR1 is SNHLY, CDR2 FYNNEI. This CDR3 is 17 amino acids long. CDR3 sequence reads: CASSSLQRLARGHEQYF. For the CDR3, the DNA is TGTGCCAGCAGTTCACTACAGAGACTAGCGAGGGGACACGAGCAGTACTTC.

The J gene is TRBJ2-3, the V gene TRBV20-1; TRBD2 matches at 8 bases. The CDR3 consists of 15 residues. With 5 bases clipped from V and 2 bases from J, the junction kept 9 bases outside the gene matches. Germline V gene data show CDR1 as DFQATT and CDR2 as SNEGSKA (reference sequence). The CDR3, as DNA: TGCAGTGCTCCCGGAGCGGGAGCTACCACAGATACGCAGTATTTT. Residues: CSAPGAGATTDTQYF.

The rearrangement uses TRBV7-9 and TRBJ2-5; D not certain. The ends were cut back, 3 bases at V and 5 bases at J, with 10 bases in the middle. Germline CDR1 SEHNR, CDR2 FQNEAQ (reference sequence). The length of the CDR3 is 13 residues. CDR3 DNA: TGTGCCAGCAGCTTCGACGGTTGGGAGACCCAGTACTTC. Translating gives CASSFDGWETQYF.

The chain carries TRBV21-1 and TRBJ2-5; TRBD2, as called in the table, went unchecked against the DNA. TRBV21-1 is deemed a pseudogene. This CDR3 is 12 amino acids long. The CDR3 here is CATRLRGETQYF. CDR3 nucleotide sequence: TGTGCCACCAGGCTGAGAGGGGAGACCCAGTACTTC.

The chain recombines TRBV20-1 with TRBJ2-7; weak D call: TRBD1 (5 bases). The CDR3 sequence is 13 residues long. V was shortened by 5 bases and J by 0 bases, with 11 bases between the two germline ends. Germline CDR1 DFQATT, CDR2 SNEGSKA (reference sequence). In DNA form, the CDR3 reads TGCAGTGCTCGTCGACAGAGCTCCTACGAGCAGTACTTC. It encodes CSARRQSSYEQYF.

The J gene is TRBJ2-5, the V gene TRBV4-2; 7 bases align to TRBD1. With the DNA end fitting TRBJ2-7 better, the J assignment may be wrong. From germline, CDR1 is LGHNA and CDR2 YNFKEQ. The CDR3 runs 15 residues. For the CDR3, the DNA is TGTGCCAGCAGCCAAGAGGGACAGCCGAGCTACGAGCAGTACTTC. The encoded protein is CASSQEGQPSYEQYF.

In DNA form, the CDR3 reads TGTGCCAGCAGCGTAATAACCAAAACTACTGGACAGTCCCTCGAGCAGTACTTC. Its protein is CASSVITKTTGQSLEQYF. The chain couples TRBV21-1 to TRBJ2-7; the table's D call of TRBD1 was not tested on the DNA. TRBV21-1 is marked as a pseudogene. There are 18 residues in the CDR3.

The V and J genes are TRBV2 and TRBJ2-3, with D maybe TRBD2 (6 bases). The CDR3 runs to 13 residues. Between the trimmed V and J ends, which lost 9 bases and 4 bases, there was a span of 14 bases. Germline CDR1 and CDR2: SNHLY and FYNNEI. The CDR3 loop reads CARGGGTPDTQYF. The CDR3 coding sequence is TGTGCCAGGGGAGGAGGGACCCCAGATACGCAGTATTTT.

This clonotype was detected many times. The chain combines TRBV6-5 with TRBJ2-1, with D tentatively TRBD2 (6 bases). CDR1 and CDR2 (germline): MNHEY, SVGAGI. The V gene lost 2 bases and the J gene lost 9 bases, with 8 bases spanning the gap. The CDR3 is 12 residues long. CDR3 sequence reads: CASSYGGTEQFF. As DNA, the CDR3 is TGTGCCAGCAGTTACGGGGGGACTGAGCAGTTCTTC.

The chain combines TRBV4-1 with TRBJ1-4; 7 nucleotides match TRBD1. V dropped 6 bases and J dropped 4; count of bases not matched to a gene: 5. CDR1 MGHRA and CDR2 YSYEKL come from the germline V gene. The CDR3 extends over 14 amino acids. The CDR3 reads CASRPDRDNEKLFF. CDR3 sequence (DNA): TGCGCCAGCAGACCTGACAGGGATAATGAAAAACTGTTTTTT.

The chain combines TRBV7-2 with TRBJ2-3, with D unresolved. Germline V gives CDR1 SGHTA, CDR2 FQGNSA. The ends were cut back, 0 bases at V and 6 bases at J, with 10 bases in the middle. The CDR3 extends over 14 amino acids. DNA for the CDR3: TGTGCCAGCAGCTTAGCGTCCATGGTGGATACGCAGTATTTT. Translating it yields CASSLASMVDTQYF.

This chain uses TRBV12-3 or TRBV12-4 with TRBJ2-7, with TRBD2 matching 7 bases. The CDR3 length is 17 residues. J was trimmed by 0 bases and V by 5 bases; bases with no gene match: 13. The CDR3 is CASSPPGPSGSSYEQYF. The DNA of the CDR3 is TGTGCCAGCAGTCCCCCCGGGCCTAGCGGTAGCTCCTACGAGCAGTACTTC.

The rearrangement joins TRBV9 to TRBJ2-5, with TRBD1 identical over 9 bases. J gave up 3 bases and V 1 base, and 4 bases lay outside the gene matches. This CDR3 region has 15 residues. The germline V gene has CDR1 SGDLS and CDR2 YYNGEE. CDR3 sequence: CASSVTWTGEETQYF. CDR3 sequence (DNA): TGTGCCAGCAGCGTAACCTGGACAGGGGAAGAGACCCAGTACTTC.

The chain joins TRBV20-1 to TRBJ2-1; 7 nucleotides align to TRBD2. V shed 5 bases, J shed 0 bases, and the junction held 10 bases outside the gene matches. The CDR3 contains 16 residues. CDR1 DFQATT and CDR2 SNEGSKA come from the germline V gene (reference sequence). The CDR3 DNA reads TGCAGTGCTCCAGATTTGACGGGGGGCTCCTACAATGAGCAGTTCTTC. Translated, it gives CSAPDLTGGSYNEQFF.

V gene TRBV4-3 combines with J gene TRBJ1-5, with D perhaps matching TRBD1 (5 bases). CDR3 length: 15 residues. V lost 0 bases and J 2 bases, leaving 8 bases between the germline ends. Germline V lookup: CDR1 LGHNA, CDR2 YSLEER. The CDR3 protein is CASSQDWGGNQPQHF. The CDR3 nucleotides read TGCGCCAGCAGCCAAGATTGGGGGGGCAATCAGCCCCAGCATTTT.

The chain recombines TRBV15 with TRBJ2-1, with D unclear. Germline CDR1 LNHNV, CDR2 YYDKDF (reference sequence). Trimming removed 0 bases from V and 6 bases from J, with 12 bases in between. The CDR3 contains 15 residues. Here the CDR3 DNA reads TGTGCCACCAGCAGAGAGGTGCAGGTTGTCAATGAGCAGTTCTTC. This translates into CATSREVQVVNEQFF.

The chain couples TRBV12-3 or TRBV12-4 to TRBJ2-2; D is uncertain. The CDR3 extends over 12 amino acids. Trimming stripped 1 base from V and 7 bases from J, with 4 bases between. CDR3 residues: CASSLEIGELFF. CDR3 nucleotide sequence: TGTGCCAGCAGTTTAGAGATCGGGGAGCTGTTTTTT.

The chain couples TRBV5-1 to TRBJ2-1, with D possibly matching TRBD2 (5 bases). Germline loops: CDR1 SGHRS, CDR2 YFSETQ. Trimming removed 4 bases at V and 8 bases at J, with 16 bases between. This CDR3 has 14 amino acids. This CDR3 reads CASSLGEIGDEQFF. As DNA, the CDR3 is TGCGCCAGCAGCCTCGGGGAGATCGGCGATGAGCAGTTCTTC.

V gene TRBV9 combines with J gene TRBJ2-1; 9 bases align to TRBD1. The V segment lost 2 bases and the J segment 7 bases; nucleotides outside the gene matches: 1. The CDR3 consists of 13 residues. In germline, CDR1 is SGDLS, CDR2 YYNGEE. Here the CDR3 DNA reads TGTGCCAGCAGCGTCGGGACAGGGAATGAGCAGTTCTTC. Amino acid sequence: CASSVGTGNEQFF.

V is TRBV29-1 and J is TRBJ2-4; tentative D call: TRBD1 (5 bases). Germline CDR1 and CDR2: SQVTM and ANQGSEA. The V end lost 4 bases, the J end lost 13 bases, and 17 bases lay between the germline ends. The CDR3 loop spans 12 amino acids. This chain's CDR3 is CSVVETSGQQYF. In nucleotides, the CDR3 is TGCAGCGTTGTTGAAACTTCAGGGCAGCAGTACTTC.